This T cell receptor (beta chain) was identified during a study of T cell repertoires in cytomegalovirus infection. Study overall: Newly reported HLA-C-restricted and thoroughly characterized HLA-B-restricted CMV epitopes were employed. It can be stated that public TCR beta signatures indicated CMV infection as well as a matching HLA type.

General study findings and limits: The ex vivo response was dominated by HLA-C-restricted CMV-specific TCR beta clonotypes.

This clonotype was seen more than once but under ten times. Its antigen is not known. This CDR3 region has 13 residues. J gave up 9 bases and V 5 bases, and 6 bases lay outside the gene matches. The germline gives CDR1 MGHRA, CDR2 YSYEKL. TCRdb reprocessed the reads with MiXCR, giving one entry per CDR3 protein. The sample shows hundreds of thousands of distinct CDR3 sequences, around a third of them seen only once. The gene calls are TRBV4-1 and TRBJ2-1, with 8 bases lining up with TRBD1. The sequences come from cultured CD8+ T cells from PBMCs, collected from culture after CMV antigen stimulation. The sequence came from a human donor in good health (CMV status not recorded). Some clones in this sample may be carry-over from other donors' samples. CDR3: CASSGQGKAEQFF. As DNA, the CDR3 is TGCGCCAGCAGCGGACAGGGAAAGGCTGAGCAGTTCTTC.